This T cell receptor beta chain was captured by sequencing in a study of Graves' ophthalmopathy and Graves' hyperthyroidism. The germline V gene has CDR1 SGHTA and CDR2 FQGNSA. This CDR3 comprises 15 residues. Comments on this clonotype: Mismatch with germline at one junction end may stem from a read error.

Investigators amplified TCR beta CDR3 regions from RNA transcripts. HTBI primers were employed in first-round RT-PCR, then a second-round multiplex PCR followed. TCRdb called the multiplex PCR reads again in MiXCR, with one record for every CDR3 protein. The sample includes 500,000 to 700,000 distinct CDR3 sequences, under 45% of them seen just once. The chain couples TRBV7-2 to TRBJ1-1, with D possibly TRBD1 on 5 matching bases. This clonotype was sampled from an adult man with Graves' hyperthyroidism. The specimen was peripheral blood or thyroid tissue (not recorded which). CDR3 in amino acids: CASGLAGHGRAEAFF. CDR3 sequence (DNA): TGTGCCAGCGGCTTAGCAGGACACGGAAGGGCCGAAGCTTTCTTT.